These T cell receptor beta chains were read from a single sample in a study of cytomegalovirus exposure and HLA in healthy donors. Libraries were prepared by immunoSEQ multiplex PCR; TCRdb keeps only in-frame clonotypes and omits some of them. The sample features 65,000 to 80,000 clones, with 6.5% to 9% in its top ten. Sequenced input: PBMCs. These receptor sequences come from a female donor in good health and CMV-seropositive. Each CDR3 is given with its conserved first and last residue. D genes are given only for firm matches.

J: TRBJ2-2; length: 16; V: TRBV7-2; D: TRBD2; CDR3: CASSSGTSLGTGELFF; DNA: TGTGCCAGCAGCTCCGGGACTAGTCTCGGCACCGGGGAGCTGTTTTTT
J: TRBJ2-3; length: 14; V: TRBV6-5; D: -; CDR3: CASRLSLSTDTQYF; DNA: TGTGCCAGCAGACTAAGTTTGAGCACAGATACGCAGTATTTT
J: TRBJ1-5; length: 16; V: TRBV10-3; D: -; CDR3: CAISEAQGGSNQPQHF; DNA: TGTGCCATCAGTGAAGCACAGGGTGGCAGCAATCAGCCCCAGCATTTT
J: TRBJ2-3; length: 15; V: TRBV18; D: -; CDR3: CASSSGMTATDTQYF; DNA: TGTGCCAGCTCATCGGGGATGACTGCCACAGATACGCAGTATTTT
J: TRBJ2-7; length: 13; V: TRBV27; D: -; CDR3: CASRLTVLREQYF; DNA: TGTGCCAGCAGGCTAACAGTTCTACGAGAACAGTACTTC
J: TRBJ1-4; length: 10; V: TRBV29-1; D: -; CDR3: CSVKDSELFF; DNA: TGCAGCGTAAAGGACAGTGAACTGTTTTTT
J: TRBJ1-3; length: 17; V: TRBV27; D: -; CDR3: CASSLSGYGSSGNTIYF; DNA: TGTGCCAGCAGTTTATCGGGGTATGGGAGCTCTGGAAACACCATATATTTT
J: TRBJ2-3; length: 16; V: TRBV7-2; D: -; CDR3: CASSSSGMRGTDTQYF; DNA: TGTGCCAGCAGCTCGTCCGGAATGCGGGGCACAGATACGCAGTATTTT
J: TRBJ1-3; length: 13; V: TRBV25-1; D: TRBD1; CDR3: CASSRGTGNTIYF; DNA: TGTGCCAGCAGCAGGGGGACCGGAAACACCATATATTTT
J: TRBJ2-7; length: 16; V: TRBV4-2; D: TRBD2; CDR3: CASTLASGRATYEQYF; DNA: TGTGCCAGCACACTAGCTAGCGGGAGGGCCACCTACGAGCAGTACTTC
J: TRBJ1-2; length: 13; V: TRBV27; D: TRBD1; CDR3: CASRRRDRDGYTF; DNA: TGTGCCAGCAGACGGCGGGACAGGGATGGCTACACCTTC
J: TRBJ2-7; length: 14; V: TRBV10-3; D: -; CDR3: CAISEEPPSYEQYF; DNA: TGTGCCATCAGTGAGGAGCCCCCCTCCTACGAGCAGTACTTC
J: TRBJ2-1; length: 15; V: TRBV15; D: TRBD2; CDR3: CATSKRERDYNEQFF; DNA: TGTGCCACCAGCAAGCGCGAGCGGGACTACAATGAGCAGTTCTTC
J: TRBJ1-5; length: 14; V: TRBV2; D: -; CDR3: CASKGVVGNQPQHF; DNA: TGTGCCAGCAAAGGGGTTGTGGGCAATCAGCCCCAGCATTTT